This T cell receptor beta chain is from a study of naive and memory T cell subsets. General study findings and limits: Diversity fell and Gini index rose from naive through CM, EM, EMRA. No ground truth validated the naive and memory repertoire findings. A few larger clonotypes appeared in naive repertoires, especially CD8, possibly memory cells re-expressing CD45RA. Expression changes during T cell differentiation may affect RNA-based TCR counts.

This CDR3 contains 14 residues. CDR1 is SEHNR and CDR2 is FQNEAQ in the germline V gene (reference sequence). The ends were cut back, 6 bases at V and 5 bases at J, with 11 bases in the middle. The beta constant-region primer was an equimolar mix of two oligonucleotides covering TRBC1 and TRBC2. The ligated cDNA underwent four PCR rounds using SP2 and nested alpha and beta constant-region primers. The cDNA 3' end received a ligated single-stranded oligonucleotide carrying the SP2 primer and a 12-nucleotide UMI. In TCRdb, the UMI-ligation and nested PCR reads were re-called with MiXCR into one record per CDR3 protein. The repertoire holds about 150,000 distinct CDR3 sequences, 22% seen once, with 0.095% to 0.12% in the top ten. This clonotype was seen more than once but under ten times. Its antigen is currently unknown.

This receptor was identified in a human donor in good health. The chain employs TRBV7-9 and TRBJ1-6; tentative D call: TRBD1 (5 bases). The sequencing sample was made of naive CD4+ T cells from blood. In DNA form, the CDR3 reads TGTGCCAGCAGGCGGGACCGTGATAATTCACCCCTCCACTTT. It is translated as CASRRDRDNSPLHF.